A single sample is the source of the 17 T cell receptor beta chains below, sequenced in a study of cytomegalovirus exposure and HLA in healthy donors. Both 60 Vbeta primers and 13 Jbeta primers went into the PCR. TCRdb keeps only in-frame clones here, not all; method: immunoSEQ multiplex PCR. This table holds about 82,000 clones, around 74% found once. Sequenced: PBMCs. The receptor source for this set is a woman between 50 and 59 years old in good health and CMV-seropositive.

The genes are TRBV15 and TRBJ1-2; the match to TRBD1 covers 9 bases. The J segment lost 2 bases and the V segment lost 7 bases, leaving 2 bases of the junction unmatched. The length of the CDR3 is 13 residues. Germline V gene sequence: CDR1 LNHNV, CDR2 YYDKDF (reference sequence). CDR3 amino acids: CATTGQGNYGYTF. CDR3 in DNA: TGTGCCACCACAGGACAGGGGAACTATGGCTACACCTTC.

The V gene is TRBV18, the J gene TRBJ2-7; 8 bases line up with TRBD1. This CDR3 is 14 amino acids long. With 3 bases clipped from V and 2 bases from J, the junction kept 3 bases outside the gene matches. CDR1 KGHSH and CDR2 LQKENI come from the germline V gene. The DNA for the CDR3 is TGTGCCAGCTCACCGGACAGGGCTCCCTACGAGCAGTACTTC. This codes for CASSPDRAPYEQYF.

This chain uses TRBV7-8 with TRBJ2-7, with 12 bases that match TRBD2. The CDR3 consists of 18 residues. CDR1 and CDR2 from the germline V gene are SGHVS and FQNEAQ. J lost 3 bases, V lost 3 bases, and 12 bases had no gene match. This CDR3 reads CASSFGLRTSGTNYEQYF. The CDR3 region has the DNA TGTGCCAGCAGCTTTGGCCTTAGGACTAGCGGGACCAACTACGAGCAGTACTTC.

This clone occurred a few times. V is TRBV9 and J is TRBJ2-7; D possibly corresponds to TRBD2 (7 bases). V lost 0 bases to trimming and J lost 2 bases, with 12 bases between them. In germline, CDR1 is SGDLS, CDR2 YYNGEE. The CDR3 has 15 amino acids. The CDR3 region is CASSVGEGVAYEQYF. For the CDR3, the DNA is TGTGCCAGCAGCGTAGGGGAGGGGGTCGCCTACGAGCAGTACTTC. The variable domain in full, with the rest retrieved from reference TRBV9 and TRBJ2-7, is DSGVTQTPKHLITATGQRVTLRCSPRSGDLSVYWYQQSLDQGLQFLIQYYNGEERAKGNILERFSAQQFPDLHSELNLSSLELGDSALYFCASSVGEGVAYEQYFGPGTRLTVT.

The chain combines TRBV27 with TRBJ1-5; D unclear. The CDR3 extends over 15 amino acids. Germline CDR1 is MNHEY and CDR2 is SMNVEV (reference sequence). The V end lost 1 base, the J end lost 1 base, and 8 bases lay between the germline ends. The CDR3 bases are TGTGCCAGCAGTTTATTCAGCGCCAGCAATCAGCCCCAGCATTTT. As protein: CASSLFSASNQPQHF.

The V call is TRBV11-1, the J call TRBJ1-1; maybe TRBD1 (6 bases). Deletions cut 3 bases from V and 3 bases from J, with 11 bases between. Per the germline V gene, CDR1 is SGHAT and CDR2 is FQDESV (reference sequence). The CDR3 length is 14 residues. In nucleotides, the CDR3 is TGTGCCAGCAGCTTTGGTCAGGGGTACACTGAAGCTTTCTTT. This encodes CASSFGQGYTEAFF. Variable domain in full (rest from reference TRBV11-1 and TRBJ1-1): EAEVAQSPRYKITEKSQAVAFWCDPISGHATLYWYRQILGQGPELLVQFQDESVVDDSQLPKDRFSAERLKGVDSTLKIQPAELGDSAMYLCASSFGQGYTEAFFGQGTRLTVV.

V usage is TRBV29-1 and J usage is TRBJ2-3; weak D call: TRBD1 (5 bases). This CDR3 is 12 amino acids long. V lost 7 bases and J lost 0, with 8 bases in between. From germline, CDR1 is SQVTM and CDR2 ANQGSEA. DNA for the CDR3: TGCAGCGAAGGGGTTAGCACAGATACGCAGTATTTT. Translation: CSEGVSTDTQYF.

This clone was recorded a few times. The chain employs TRBV29-1 and TRBJ1-2, with 10 bases that match TRBD1. Germline assignment: CDR1 SQVTM and CDR2 ANQGSEA. The junction had 9 bases not matched to a gene; V was cut back by 7 bases and J by 7 bases. The CDR3 loop spans 13 amino acids. The CDR3 region is CSAAGTGDGGYTF. DNA of the CDR3: TGCAGCGCCGCCGGGACAGGGGATGGTGGCTACACCTTC.

The chain employs TRBV4-2 and TRBJ2-4, with 9 positions matching TRBD2. The CDR3 loop spans 19 amino acids. The germline V gene encodes CDR1 LGHNA and CDR2 YNFKEQ. J gave up 2 bases and V 4 bases, and 15 bases lay outside the gene matches. CDR3 residues: CASSPGDSGSPGTKNIQYF. The CDR3 bases are TGTGCCAGCAGCCCCGGCGATAGCGGGAGTCCGGGTACCAAAAACATTCAGTACTTC.

This rearrangement joins TRBV7-3 to TRBJ2-1; perhaps TRBD2 as D (7 bases). This CDR3 is 14 amino acids long. CDR1 and CDR2 (germline): SGHTA, FQGTGA. V lost 3 bases and J 5 bases, leaving 11 bases between the germline ends. CDR3: CASSLGGANNEQFF. The CDR3 coding sequence is TGTGCCAGCAGCTTGGGGGGGGCTAACAATGAGCAGTTCTTC.

The chain links TRBV7-9 to TRBJ1-2; no clear D. The CDR3 covers 13 residues. Germline assignment: CDR1 SEHNR and CDR2 FQNEAQ (reference sequence). V was cut by 10 bases and J by 4 bases, with 16 bases left in between. The chain's CDR3 is CAIPAWAGYGYTF. DNA of the CDR3: TGTGCCATCCCGGCCTGGGCGGGCTATGGCTACACCTTC.

The V gene is TRBV30, the J gene TRBJ2-7, with D possibly matching TRBD1 (5 bases). The CDR3 has 11 amino acids. V was trimmed by 2 bases and J by 5 bases, leaving 7 bases between them. Germline V gene data show CDR1 as GTSNPN and CDR2 as SVGIG (reference sequence). CDR3 bases: TGTGCCTGGAGTTTCAGGGACGAGCAGTACTTC. Protein: CAWSFRDEQYF.

This clone was found a few times. The chain combines TRBV7-6 with TRBJ2-2; TRBD1 aligns across 9 bases. The junction had 7 bases not matched to a gene; V was cut back by 5 bases and J by 6 bases. From germline, CDR1 is SGHVS and CDR2 FNYEAQ. The CDR3 totals 15 residues. The CDR3, as DNA: TGTGCCAGCAGCCGAGGGACAGGGAGTTCCGGGGAGCTGTTTTTT. Residues: CASSRGTGSSGELFF.

The rearrangement uses TRBV10-3 and TRBJ2-3; perhaps TRBD2 as D (5 bases). In germline, CDR1 is ENHRY, CDR2 SYGVKD. CDR3 length: 17 amino acids. V lost 2 bases and J 0 bases, leaving 15 bases between the germline ends. As DNA, the CDR3 is TGTGCCATCAGTGAGACGCTACTAGGTGGTAGCACAGATACGCAGTATTTT. It specifies CAISETLLGGSTDTQYF.

V and J are TRBV14 and TRBJ2-7, with D tentatively TRBD1 (5 bases). CDR3 length equals 15 residues. V was pared by 4 bases and J by 0 bases, with 13 bases between. CDR1 is SGHDN, CDR2 FVKESK, per germline. The CDR3 spells CASSLFRDISYEQYF. CDR3 bases: TGTGCCAGCAGCCTTTTCAGGGATATCTCCTACGAGCAGTACTTC.

The chain has TRBV15 and TRBJ2-7; 7 bases map to TRBD1. Germline V gene lookup returns CDR1 LNHNV and CDR2 YYDKDF (reference sequence). The CDR3 has 14 residues. With V trimmed by 1 base and J by 3 bases, 3 bases remained unmatched. CDR3 amino acids: CATSRVGTVYEQYF. CDR3 nucleotides: TGTGCCACCAGCAGAGTCGGGACAGTCTACGAGCAGTACTTC.

This chain joins TRBV13 and TRBJ2-2; a possible D gene is TRBD1 (5 bases). The CDR3 runs to 15 residues. Germline V lookup: CDR1 PRHDT, CDR2 FYEKMQ (reference sequence). Trimming took 5 bases from V and 4 from J, leaving 14 bases between them. CDR3 region: CASSPGPGLTGELFF. Written as DNA, the CDR3 is TGTGCCAGCAGCCCAGGTCCAGGGCTCACCGGGGAGCTGTTTTTT.